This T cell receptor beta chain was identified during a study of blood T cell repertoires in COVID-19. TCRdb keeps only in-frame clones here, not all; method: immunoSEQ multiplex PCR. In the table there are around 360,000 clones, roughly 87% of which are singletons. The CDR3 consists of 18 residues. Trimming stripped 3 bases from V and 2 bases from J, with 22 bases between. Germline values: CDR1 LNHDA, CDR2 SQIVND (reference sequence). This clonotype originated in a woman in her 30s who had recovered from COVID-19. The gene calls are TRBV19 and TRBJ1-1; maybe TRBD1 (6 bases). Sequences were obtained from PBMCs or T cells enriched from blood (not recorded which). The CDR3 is CASSISKGVDFVNTEAFF. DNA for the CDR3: TGTGCCAGTAGTATCTCTAAGGGGGTGGACTTTGTTAACACTGAAGCTTTCTTT.